This T cell receptor (beta chain) was sequenced in a study of cytomegalovirus exposure and HLA in healthy donors. The PCR contained 60 Vbeta and 13 Jbeta primers. TCRdb's copy holds only in-frame clones and misses some; the assay was immunoSEQ multiplex PCR. The sample holds 120,000 or so clones; over 70% are singletons and the top ten take more than 2.5%. Looked up from germline, CDR1 is SGHDT and CDR2 is YYEEEE. V lost 7 bases and J 0 bases, leaving 8 bases between the germline ends. CDR3 length: 14 residues. In regard to this clone: Antigen specificity is unknown.

Study-wide findings and caveats: In a later analysis, V- and J-gene trimming of beta chains associated with a DCLRE1C missense variant, replicated independently.

This sequence was found in a woman between 50 and 59 years old in good health and CMV-seronegative. Input material: PBMCs. The chain combines TRBV5-6 with TRBJ1-6; D not resolved. CDR3 DNA sequence: TGTGCCAGCGGCTATAGCTCCTATAATTCACCCCTCCACTTT. The encoded protein is CASGYSSYNSPLHF. Drawing the rest from reference TRBV5-6 and TRBJ1-6, the complete variable domain is DAGVTQSPTHLIKTRGQQVTLRCSPKSGHDTVSWYQQALGQGPQFIFQYYEEEERQRGNFPDRFSGHQFPNYSSELNVNALLLGDSALYLCASGYSSYNSPLHFGNGTRLTVT.